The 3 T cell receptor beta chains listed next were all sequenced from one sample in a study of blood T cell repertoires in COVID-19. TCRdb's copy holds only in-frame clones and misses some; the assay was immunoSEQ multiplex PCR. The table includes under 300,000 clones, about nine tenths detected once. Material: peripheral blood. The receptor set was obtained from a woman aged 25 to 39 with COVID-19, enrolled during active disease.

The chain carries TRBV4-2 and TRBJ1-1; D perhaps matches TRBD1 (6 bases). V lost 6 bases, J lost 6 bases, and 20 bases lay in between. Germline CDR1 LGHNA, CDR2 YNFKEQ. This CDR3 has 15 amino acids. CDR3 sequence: CASSTDRFTGAEAFF. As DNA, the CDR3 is TGTGCCAGCAGTACCGACAGGTTTACGGGCGCTGAAGCTTTCTTT.

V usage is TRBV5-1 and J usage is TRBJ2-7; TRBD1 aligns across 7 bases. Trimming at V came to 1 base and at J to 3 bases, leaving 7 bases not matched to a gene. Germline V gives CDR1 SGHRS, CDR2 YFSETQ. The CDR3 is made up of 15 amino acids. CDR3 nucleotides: TGCGCCAGCAGCTTGAGGGGGCCTCCCTACTACGAGCAGTACTTC. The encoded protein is CASSLRGPPYYEQYF.

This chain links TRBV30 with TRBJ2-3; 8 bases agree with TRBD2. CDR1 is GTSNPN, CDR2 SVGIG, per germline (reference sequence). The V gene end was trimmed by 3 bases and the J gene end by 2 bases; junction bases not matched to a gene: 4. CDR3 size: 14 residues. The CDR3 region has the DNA TGTGCCTGGAGCCTAGCGGGCCCCACAGATACGCAGTATTTT. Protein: CAWSLAGPTDTQYF.